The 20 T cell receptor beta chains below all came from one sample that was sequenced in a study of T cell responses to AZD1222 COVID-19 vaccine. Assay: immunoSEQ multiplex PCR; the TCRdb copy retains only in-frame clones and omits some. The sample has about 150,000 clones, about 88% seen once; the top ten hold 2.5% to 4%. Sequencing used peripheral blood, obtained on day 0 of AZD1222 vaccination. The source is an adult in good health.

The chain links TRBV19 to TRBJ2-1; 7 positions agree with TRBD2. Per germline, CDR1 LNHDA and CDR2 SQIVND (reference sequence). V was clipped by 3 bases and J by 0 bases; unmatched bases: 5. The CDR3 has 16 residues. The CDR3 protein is CASSIRRGSSYNEQFF. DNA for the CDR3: TGTGCCAGTAGTATTAGGCGGGGGAGCTCCTACAATGAGCAGTTCTTC.

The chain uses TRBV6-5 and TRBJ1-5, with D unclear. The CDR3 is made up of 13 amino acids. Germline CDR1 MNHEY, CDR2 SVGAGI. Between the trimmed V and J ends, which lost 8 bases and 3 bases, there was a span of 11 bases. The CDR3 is CASGVSDNQPQHF. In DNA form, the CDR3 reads TGTGCCAGCGGGGTATCGGACAATCAGCCCCAGCATTTT.

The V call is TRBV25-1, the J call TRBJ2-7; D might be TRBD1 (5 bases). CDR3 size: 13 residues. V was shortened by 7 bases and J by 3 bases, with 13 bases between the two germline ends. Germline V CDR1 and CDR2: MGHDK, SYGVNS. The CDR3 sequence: CASKKTADYEQYF. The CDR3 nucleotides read TGTGCCAGCAAAAAGACAGCCGACTACGAGCAGTACTTC.

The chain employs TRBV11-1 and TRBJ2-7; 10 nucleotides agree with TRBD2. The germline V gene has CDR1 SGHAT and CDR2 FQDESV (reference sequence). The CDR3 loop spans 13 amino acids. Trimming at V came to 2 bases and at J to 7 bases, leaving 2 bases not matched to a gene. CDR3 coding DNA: TGTGCCAGCAGCTTACTAGCGGGGGAGGAGCAGTACTTC. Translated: CASSLLAGEEQYF. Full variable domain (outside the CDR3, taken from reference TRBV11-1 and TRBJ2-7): EAEVAQSPRYKITEKSQAVAFWCDPISGHATLYWYRQILGQGPELLVQFQDESVVDDSQLPKDRFSAERLKGVDSTLKIQPAELGDSAMYLCASSLLAGEEQYFGPGTRLTVT.

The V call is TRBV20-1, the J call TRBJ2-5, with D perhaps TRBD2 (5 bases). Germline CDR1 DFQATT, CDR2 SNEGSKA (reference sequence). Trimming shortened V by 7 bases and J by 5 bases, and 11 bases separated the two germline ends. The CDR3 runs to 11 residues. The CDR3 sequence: CSGLERETQYF. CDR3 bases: TGCAGTGGGTTGGAGCGGGAGACCCAGTACTTC.

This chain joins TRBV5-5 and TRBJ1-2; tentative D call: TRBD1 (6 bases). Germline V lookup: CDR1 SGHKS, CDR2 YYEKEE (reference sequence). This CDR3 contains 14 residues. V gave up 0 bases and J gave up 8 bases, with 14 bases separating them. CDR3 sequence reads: CASSLVDRSQGYTF. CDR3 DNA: TGTGCCAGCAGCTTGGTCGACAGGTCGCAGGGCTACACCTTC.

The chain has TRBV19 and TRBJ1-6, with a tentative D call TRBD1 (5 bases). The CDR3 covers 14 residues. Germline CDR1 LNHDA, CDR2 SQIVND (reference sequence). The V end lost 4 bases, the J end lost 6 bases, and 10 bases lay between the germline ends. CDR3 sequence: CASSRTSGNSPLHF. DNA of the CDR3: TGTGCCAGTAGTAGGACATCGGGTAATTCACCCCTCCACTTT. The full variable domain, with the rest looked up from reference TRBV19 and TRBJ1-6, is DGGITQSPKYLFRKEGQNVTLSCEQNLNHDAMYWYRQDPGQGLRLIYYSQIVNDFQKGDIAEGYSVSREKKESFPLTVTSAQKNPTAFYLCASSRTSGNSPLHFGNGTRLTVT.

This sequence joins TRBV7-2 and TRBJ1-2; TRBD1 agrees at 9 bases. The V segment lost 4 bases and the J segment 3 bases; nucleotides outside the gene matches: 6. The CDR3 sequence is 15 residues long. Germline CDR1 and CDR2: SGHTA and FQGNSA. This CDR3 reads CASSSRQGGDYGYTF. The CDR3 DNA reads TGTGCCAGCAGCTCTCGACAGGGGGGAGACTATGGCTACACCTTC.

CDR3 sequence (DNA): TGTGCCAGCAGTTACGACAGCTATGGCTACACCTTC. This translates into CASSYDSYGYTF. The genes are TRBV6-5 and TRBJ1-2, with D possibly matching TRBD1 (5 bases). The CDR3 sequence is 12 residues long. The V end lost 2 bases, the J end lost 4 bases, and 5 bases lay between the germline ends. Per germline, CDR1 MNHEY and CDR2 SVGAGI.

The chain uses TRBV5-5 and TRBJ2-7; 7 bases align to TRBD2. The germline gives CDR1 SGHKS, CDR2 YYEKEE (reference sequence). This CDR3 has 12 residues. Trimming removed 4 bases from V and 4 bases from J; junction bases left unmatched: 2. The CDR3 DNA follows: TGTGCCAGCAGCCCGGGGGGTTACGAGCAGTACTTC. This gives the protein CASSPGGYEQYF.

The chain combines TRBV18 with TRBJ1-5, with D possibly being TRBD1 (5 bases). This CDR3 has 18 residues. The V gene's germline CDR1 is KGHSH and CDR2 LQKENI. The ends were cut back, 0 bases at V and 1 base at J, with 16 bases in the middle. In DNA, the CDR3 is TGTGCCAGCTCACCACCGGCTTTGTACAGGCCGAGCAATCAGCCCCAGCATTTT. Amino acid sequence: CASSPPALYRPSNQPQHF. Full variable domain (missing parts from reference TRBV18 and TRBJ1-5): NAGVMQNPRHLVRRRGQEARLRCSPMKGHSHVYWYRQLPEEGLKFMVYLQKENIIDESGMPKERFSAEFPKEGPSILRIQQVVRGDSAAYFCASSPPALYRPSNQPQHFGDGTRLSIL.

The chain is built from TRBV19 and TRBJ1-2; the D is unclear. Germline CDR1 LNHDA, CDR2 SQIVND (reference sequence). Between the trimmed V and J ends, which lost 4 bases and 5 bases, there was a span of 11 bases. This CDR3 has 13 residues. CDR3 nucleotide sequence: TGTGCCAGTAGTAAGGCTTACGGGTATGGCTACACCTTC. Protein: CASSKAYGYGYTF.

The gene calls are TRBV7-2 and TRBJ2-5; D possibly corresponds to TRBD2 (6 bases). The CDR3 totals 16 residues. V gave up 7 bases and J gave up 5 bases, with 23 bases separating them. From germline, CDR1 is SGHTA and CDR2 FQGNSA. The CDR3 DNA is TGTGCCAGCACCCACGTCCATTTAGACGCGGGGGAGACCCAGTACTTC. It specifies CASTHVHLDAGETQYF.

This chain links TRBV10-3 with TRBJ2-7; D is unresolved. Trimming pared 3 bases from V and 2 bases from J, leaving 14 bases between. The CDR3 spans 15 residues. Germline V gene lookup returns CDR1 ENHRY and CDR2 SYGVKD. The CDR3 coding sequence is TGTGCCATCAGTGACAAAAAGGACGGCACCTACGAGCAGTACTTC. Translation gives CAISDKKDGTYEQYF.

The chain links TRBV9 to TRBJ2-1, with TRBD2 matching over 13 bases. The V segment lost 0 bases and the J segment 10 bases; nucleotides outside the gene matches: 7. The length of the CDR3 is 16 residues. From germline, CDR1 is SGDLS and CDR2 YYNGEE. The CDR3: CASSVGTSGGRGEQFF. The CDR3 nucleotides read TGTGCCAGCAGCGTAGGGACTAGCGGGGGCCGTGGGGAGCAGTTCTTC.

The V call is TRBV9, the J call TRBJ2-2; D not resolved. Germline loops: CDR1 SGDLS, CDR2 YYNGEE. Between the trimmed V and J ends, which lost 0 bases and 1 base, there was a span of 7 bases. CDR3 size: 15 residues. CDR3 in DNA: TGTGCCAGCAGCGTAGGGTTACAGAACACCGGGGAGCTGTTTTTT. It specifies CASSVGLQNTGELFF. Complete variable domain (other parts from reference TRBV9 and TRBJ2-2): DSGVTQTPKHLITATGQRVTLRCSPRSGDLSVYWYQQSLDQGLQFLIQYYNGEERAKGNILERFSAQQFPDLHSELNLSSLELGDSALYFCASSVGLQNTGELFFGEGSRLTVL.

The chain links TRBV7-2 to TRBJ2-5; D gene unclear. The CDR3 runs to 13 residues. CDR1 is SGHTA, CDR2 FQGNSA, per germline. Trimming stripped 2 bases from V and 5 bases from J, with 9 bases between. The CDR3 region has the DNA TGTGCCAGCAGCTTAACCTACCCCGAGACCCAGTACTTC. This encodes CASSLTYPETQYF.

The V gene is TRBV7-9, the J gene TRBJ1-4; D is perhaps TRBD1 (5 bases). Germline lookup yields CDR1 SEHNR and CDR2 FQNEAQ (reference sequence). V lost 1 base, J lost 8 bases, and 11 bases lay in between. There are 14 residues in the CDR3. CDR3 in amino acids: CASSLGGTVEKLFF. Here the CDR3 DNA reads TGTGCCAGCAGCTTAGGCGGGACGGTCGAAAAACTGTTTTTT.

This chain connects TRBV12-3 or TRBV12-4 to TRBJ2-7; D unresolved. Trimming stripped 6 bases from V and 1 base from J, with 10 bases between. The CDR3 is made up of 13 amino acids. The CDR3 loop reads CASRVTNSYEQYF. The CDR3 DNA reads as TGTGCCAGCAGGGTGACAAATTCCTACGAGCAGTACTTC.

The CDR3 bases are TGTGCCAGCAGTCGAAATCGTCCAGGGTTAGGAGCTTTCTTT. This sequence encodes CASSRNRPGLGAFF. This chain links TRBV3-1 (or the pseudogene TRBV3-2) with TRBJ1-1, with D possibly TRBD1 on 5 matching bases. The V gene lost 6 bases and the J gene lost 10 bases, with 21 bases spanning the gap. CDR3 length: 14 amino acids. The germline V gene encodes CDR1 LGHDT and CDR2 YNNKEL (reference sequence).